The rows below give T cell receptor beta chains drawn from one sample of a study of monozygotic twins with inflammatory bowel disease. No DNA is given; TCRdb re-called the 5' RACE reads and lists each CDR3 protein once. The repertoire table contains approximately 120,000 distinct CDR3 sequences. Sample: blood. The receptors were sampled from a human donor with ulcerative colitis or Crohn's disease, or a healthy co-twin of an affected twin (not recorded which). Each CDR3 is given with its conserved first and last residue.

J gene: TRBJ2-3; V gene: TRBV4-2; CDR3 protein: CVSSHEPPGGRDTQYF
J gene: TRBJ1-2; V gene: TRBV5-1; CDR3 protein: CASSPGNTRDGGYTF
J gene: TRBJ2-7; V gene: TRBV3-1; CDR3 protein: CASSQEALAGTYEQYF
J gene: TRBJ2-3; V gene: TRBV20-1; CDR3 protein: CSARRVGDHTAQGPTDTQYF
J gene: TRBJ2-5; V gene: TRBV5-1; CDR3 protein: CASSLGQGPGETQYF
J gene: TRBJ1-5; V gene: TRBV19; CDR3 protein: CASNPRGVQPQHF
J gene: TRBJ1-1; V gene: TRBV25-1; CDR3 protein: CASSVPGLMNTEAFF
J gene: TRBJ2-3; V gene: TRBV6-5; CDR3 protein: CVSSYRLLDTQYF
J gene: TRBJ2-1; V gene: TRBV2; CDR3 protein: CASGLAGETLNEQFF
J gene: TRBJ1-6; V gene: TRBV4-2; CDR3 protein: CASSQDAQAYHNSPLHF
J gene: TRBJ2-5; V gene: TRBV5-1; CDR3 protein: CASSFGGETQYF
J gene: TRBJ2-1; V gene: TRBV20-1; CDR3 protein: CSAEGSSGSPYNEQFF
J gene: TRBJ2-5; V gene: TRBV7-2; CDR3 protein: CASSLTGGQETQYF
J gene: TRBJ1-4; V gene: TRBV7-2; CDR3 protein: CASSLAMTGTGEKLFF
J gene: TRBJ1-6; V gene: TRBV20-1; CDR3 protein: CSASRPGLGSPLHF
J gene: TRBJ2-5; V gene: TRBV9; CDR3 protein: CASSLSTAYQETQYF
J gene: TRBJ2-2; V gene: TRBV11-2; CDR3 protein: CASSSGTGLTGELFF
J gene: TRBJ2-5; V gene: TRBV9; CDR3 protein: CASARGLPETQYF
J gene: TRBJ1-2; V gene: TRBV20-1; CDR3 protein: CSARGGRGDYGYTF
J gene: TRBJ1-1; V gene: TRBV5-1; CDR3 protein: CASSLFGGTEVFF
J gene: TRBJ2-7; V gene: TRBV9; CDR3 protein: CASSTDPGPYEQYF
J gene: TRBJ1-2; V gene: TRBV4-2; CDR3 protein: CASSQEGDRFQGYTF
J gene: TRBJ2-1; V gene: TRBV12-3/TRBV12-4; CDR3 protein: CASSFAGGNYNEQFF
J gene: TRBJ1-1; V gene: TRBV21-1; CDR3 protein: CASSKVGLRTEDMNTEAFF
J gene: TRBJ2-1; V gene: TRBV7-2; CDR3 protein: CASSLGTTDNEQFF
J gene: TRBJ2-1; V gene: TRBV3-1; CDR3 protein: CASSQAGLQGEQFF
J gene: TRBJ2-2; V gene: TRBV7-6; CDR3 protein: CASSLDVASRTGELFF
J gene: TRBJ2-5; V gene: TRBV15; CDR3 protein: CATSRTGRETQYF
J gene: TRBJ2-2; V gene: TRBV5-1; CDR3 protein: CASSSTGTLNTGELFF
J gene: TRBJ2-3; V gene: TRBV7-8; CDR3 protein: CASSLGGLVNLDTQYF
J gene: TRBJ2-3; V gene: TRBV7-3; CDR3 protein: CASSLNPGDTDTQYF
J gene: TRBJ1-6; V gene: TRBV7-2; CDR3 protein: CASSLGFGNSPLHF
J gene: TRBJ2-5; V gene: TRBV13; CDR3 protein: CASSYRVGETQYF
J gene: TRBJ2-1; V gene: TRBV7-2; CDR3 protein: CASSLWVGDSDNEQFF
J gene: TRBJ1-1; V gene: TRBV6-5; CDR3 protein: CASSYGRGYTEAFF
J gene: TRBJ2-3; V gene: TRBV2; CDR3 protein: CASSEALLGLAGEYTQYF
J gene: TRBJ2-7; V gene: TRBV25-1; CDR3 protein: CASSELSLFGVSYEQYF
J gene: TRBJ2-7; V gene: TRBV27; CDR3 protein: CASSRAESSYEQYF
J gene: TRBJ1-1; V gene: TRBV28; CDR3 protein: CASVISGFSPNTEAFF
J gene: TRBJ2-1; V gene: TRBV20-1; CDR3 protein: CSAAGQALGNEQFF
J gene: TRBJ2-3; V gene: TRBV4-2; CDR3 protein: CASSPGLAGGATQYF
J gene: TRBJ2-5; V gene: TRBV4-2; CDR3 protein: CASSQGWDLSGETQYF
J gene: TRBJ1-1; V gene: TRBV9; CDR3 protein: CASSVGVAQGPNTEAFF
J gene: TRBJ1-3; V gene: TRBV12-5; CDR3 protein: CASGPPGQSSGNTIYF
J gene: TRBJ2-1; V gene: TRBV5-1; CDR3 protein: CASSLLAGGANEQFF
J gene: TRBJ2-1; V gene: TRBV6-1; CDR3 protein: CASSKPGTGTLNEQFF
J gene: TRBJ2-1; V gene: TRBV3-1; CDR3 protein: CASSHTNTGDEQFF